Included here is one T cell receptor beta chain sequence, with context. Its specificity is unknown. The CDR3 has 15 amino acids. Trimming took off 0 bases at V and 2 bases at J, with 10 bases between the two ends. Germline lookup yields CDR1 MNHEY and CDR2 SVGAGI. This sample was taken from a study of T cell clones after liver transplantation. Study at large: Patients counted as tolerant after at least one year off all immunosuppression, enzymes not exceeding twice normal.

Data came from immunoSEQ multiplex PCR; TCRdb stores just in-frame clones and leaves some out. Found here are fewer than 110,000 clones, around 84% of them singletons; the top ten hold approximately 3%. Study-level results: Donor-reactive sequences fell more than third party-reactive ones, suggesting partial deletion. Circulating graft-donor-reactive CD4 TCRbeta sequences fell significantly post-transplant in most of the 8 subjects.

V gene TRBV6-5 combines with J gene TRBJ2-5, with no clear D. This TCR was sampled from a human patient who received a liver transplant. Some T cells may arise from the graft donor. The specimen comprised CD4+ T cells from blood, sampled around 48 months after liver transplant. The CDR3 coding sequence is TGTGCCAGCAGTTACTCGACGGGCGTACAAGAGACCCAGTACTTC. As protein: CASSYSTGVQETQYF.